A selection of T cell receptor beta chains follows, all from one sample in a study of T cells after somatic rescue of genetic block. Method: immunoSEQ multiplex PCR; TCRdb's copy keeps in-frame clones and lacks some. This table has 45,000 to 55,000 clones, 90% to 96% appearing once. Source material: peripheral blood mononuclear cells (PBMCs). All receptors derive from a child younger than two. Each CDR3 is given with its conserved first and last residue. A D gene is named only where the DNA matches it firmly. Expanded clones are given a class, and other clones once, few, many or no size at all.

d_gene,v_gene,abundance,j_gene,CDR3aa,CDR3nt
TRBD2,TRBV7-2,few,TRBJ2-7,CASSLPTSGRALYEQYF,TGTGCCAGCAGCTTACCGACTAGCGGGAGGGCCCTCTACGAGCAGTACTTC
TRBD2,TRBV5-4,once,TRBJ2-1,CASSPGLANEQFF,TGTGCCAGCAGCCCGGGACTAGCGAATGAGCAGTTCTTC
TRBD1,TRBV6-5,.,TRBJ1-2,CASASDRDLNYGYTF,TGTGCCAGCGCCTCGGACAGGGACCTCAACTATGGCTACACCTTC
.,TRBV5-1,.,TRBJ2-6,CASSLDGSVSSGANVLTF,TGCGCCAGCAGCTTGGATGGTAGCGTCAGCTCTGGGGCCAACGTCCTGACTTTC
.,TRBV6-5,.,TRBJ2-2,CASRATTGELFF,TGTGCCAGCAGGGCCACCACCGGGGAGCTGTTTTTT
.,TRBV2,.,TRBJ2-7,CASSEGGPYEQYF,TGTGCCAGCAGTGAGGGGGGCCCCTACGAGCAGTACTTC
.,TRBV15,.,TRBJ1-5,CATSFRSNQPQHF,TGTGCCACCAGTTTCCGGAGCAATCAGCCCCAGCATTTT
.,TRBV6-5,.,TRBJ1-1,CASSRQTLWNTEAFF,TGTGCCAGCAGCCGACAGACCCTTTGGAACACTGAAGCTTTCTTT
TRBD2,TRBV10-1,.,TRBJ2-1,CATISLAGYNEQFF,TGCGCCACTATCTCACTAGCGGGATACAATGAGCAGTTCTTC
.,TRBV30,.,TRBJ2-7,CACPGLNSYEQYF,TGTGCCTGCCCGGGACTCAACTCCTACGAGCAGTACTTC
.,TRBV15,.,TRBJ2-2,CATSRFATEGGELFF,TGTGCCACCAGCAGATTCGCGACTGAAGGCGGGGAGCTGTTTTTT
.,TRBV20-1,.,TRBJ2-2,CSARDTGELFF,TGCAGTGCTAGGGACACCGGGGAGCTGTTTTTT
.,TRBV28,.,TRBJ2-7,CASSATWYEQYF,TGTGCCAGCAGTGCAACTTGGTACGAGCAGTACTTC
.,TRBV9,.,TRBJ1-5,CASSVGGNSNQPQHF,TGTGCCAGCAGCGTTGGCGGGAATAGCAATCAGCCCCAGCATTTT
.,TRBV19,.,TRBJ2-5,CASSMEGYQETQYF,TGTGCCAGTAGTATGGAGGGTTACCAAGAGACCCAGTACTTC
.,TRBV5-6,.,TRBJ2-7,CASSHDSSYEQYF,TGTGCCAGCAGCCATGACAGCTCCTACGAGCAGTACTTC
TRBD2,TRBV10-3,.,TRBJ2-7,CAISASGAYEQYF,TGTGCCATCAGTGCTAGCGGGGCCTACGAGCAGTACTTC
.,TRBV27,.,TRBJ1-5,CASRNLGGGNQPQHF,TGTGCCAGCAGAAACCTAGGGGGGGGCAATCAGCCCCAGCATTTT
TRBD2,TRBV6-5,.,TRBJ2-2,CASSSYRLAGTGELFF,TGTGCCAGCAGTTCTTACCGACTAGCGGGCACCGGGGAGCTGTTTTTT
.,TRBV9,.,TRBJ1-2,CASSPRQNYGYTF,TGTGCCAGCAGCCCCCGACAGAACTATGGCTACACCTTC
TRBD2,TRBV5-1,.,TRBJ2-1,CASSLVATSAYNEQFF,TGCGCCAGCAGCTTGGTCGCGACTAGCGCATACAATGAGCAGTTCTTC
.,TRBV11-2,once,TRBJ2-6,CASSLDRGQSGANVLTF,TGTGCCAGCAGCTTAGATCGGGGGCAATCCGGGGCCAACGTCCTGACTTTC
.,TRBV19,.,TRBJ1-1,CASSMGGTEAFF,TGTGCCAGTAGTATGGGGGGCACTGAAGCTTTCTTT
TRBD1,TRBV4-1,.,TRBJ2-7,CASSQAPTGSYEQYF,TGCGCCAGCAGCCAAGCTCCGACAGGGTCCTACGAGCAGTACTTC
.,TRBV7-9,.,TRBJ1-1,CASSFMNTEAFF,TGTGCCAGCAGCTTCATGAACACTGAAGCTTTCTTT
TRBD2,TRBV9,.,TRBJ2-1,CASSVAGGGRSYNEQFF,TGTGCCAGCAGCGTAGCGGGAGGAGGGAGGTCCTACAATGAGCAGTTCTTC
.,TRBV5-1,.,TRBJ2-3,CASSLGASTDTQYF,TGCGCCAGCAGCTTGGGGGCTAGCACAGATACGCAGTATTTT
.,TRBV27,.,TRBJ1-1,CASSLGGAEAFF,TGTGCCAGCAGTTTAGGGGGGGCTGAAGCTTTCTTT
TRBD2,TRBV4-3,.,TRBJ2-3,CASSQDWGGGADTQYF,TGCGCCAGCAGCCAAGATTGGGGCGGGGGGGCAGATACGCAGTATTTT
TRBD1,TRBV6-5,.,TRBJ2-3,CASKPTGGTDTQYF,TGTGCCAGCAAACCGACAGGGGGCACAGATACGCAGTATTTT
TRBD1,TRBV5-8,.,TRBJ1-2,CASSWDRAVYGYTF,TGTGCCAGCAGCTGGGACAGGGCGGTCTATGGCTACACCTTC
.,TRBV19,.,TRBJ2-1,CASSKAGDNEQFF,TGTGCCAGTAGTAAGGCAGGGGACAATGAGCAGTTCTTC
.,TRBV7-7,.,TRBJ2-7,CASSPGRAYEQYF,TGTGCTAGCAGCCCAGGGCGGGCCTACGAGCAGTACTTC
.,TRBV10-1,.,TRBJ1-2,CASSESTVNYGYTF,TGCGCCAGCAGTGAGTCGACGGTTAACTATGGCTACACCTTC
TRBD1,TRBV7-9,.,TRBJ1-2,CASSLGTGGNYGYTF,TGTGCCAGCAGCTTAGGGACAGGGGGCAACTATGGCTACACCTTC
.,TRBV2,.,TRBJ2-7,CASSRDSYEQYF,TGTGCCAGCAGTCGCGACTCCTACGAGCAGTACTTC
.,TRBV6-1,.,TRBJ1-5,CASSEALWQPQHF,TGTGCCAGCAGTGAAGCGCTCTGGCAGCCCCAGCATTTT
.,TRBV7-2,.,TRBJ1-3,CASSLGGSGNTIYF,TGTGCCAGCAGCTTAGGGGGCTCTGGAAACACCATATATTTT
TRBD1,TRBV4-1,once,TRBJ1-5,CASSQWTGGQPQHF,TGCGCCAGCAGCCAATGGACAGGGGGTCAGCCCCAGCATTTT
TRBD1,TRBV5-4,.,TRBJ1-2,CASSWDRGNYGYTF,TGTGCCAGCAGCTGGGACAGGGGAAACTATGGCTACACCTTC
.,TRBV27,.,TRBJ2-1,CASSLTGTYNEQFF,TGTGCCAGCAGTTTAACCGGGACCTACAATGAGCAGTTCTTC
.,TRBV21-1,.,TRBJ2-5,CASSTRQGKARETQYF,TGTGCCAGCAGCACCCGACAGGGAAAAGCGAGGGAGACCCAGTACTTC
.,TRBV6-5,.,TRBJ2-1,CASSYSYNEQFF,TGTGCCAGCAGTTACTCGTACAATGAGCAGTTCTTC
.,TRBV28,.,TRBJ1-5,CVVRSNQPQHF,TGTGTCGTCAGGTCCAATCAGCCCCAGCATTTT
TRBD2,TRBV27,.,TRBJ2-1,CASSPLAGGYNEQFF,TGTGCCAGCAGTCCCCTCGCGGGAGGGTACAATGAGCAGTTCTTC
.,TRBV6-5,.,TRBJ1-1,CASSYPNTEAFF,TGTGCCAGCAGTTATCCCAACACTGAAGCTTTCTTT
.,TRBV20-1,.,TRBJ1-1,CSARALRAFF,TGCAGTGCTAGAGCCCTGAGGGCTTTCTTT
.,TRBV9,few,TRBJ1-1,CASSVAARRQNTEAFF,TGTGCCAGCAGCGTAGCTGCCAGGCGCCAGAACACTGAAGCTTTCTTT
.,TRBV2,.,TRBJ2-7,CASSGAGRYEQYF,TGTGCCAGCAGTGGCGCGGGACGCTACGAGCAGTACTTC
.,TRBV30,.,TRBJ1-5,CAWSVQGGQPQHF,TGTGCCTGGAGTGTACAGGGAGGTCAGCCCCAGCATTTT
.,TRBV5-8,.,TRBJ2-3,CASSEGTTDTQYF,TGTGCCAGCAGCGAGGGGACTACAGATACGCAGTATTTT
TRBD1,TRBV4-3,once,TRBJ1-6,CASSQTPGQGDSPLHF,TGCGCCAGCAGCCAAACGCCGGGACAGGGAGATTCACCCCTCCACTTT
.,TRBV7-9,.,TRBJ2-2,CASSPVLRGELFF,TGTGCCAGCAGCCCAGTATTGCGCGGGGAGCTGTTTTTT
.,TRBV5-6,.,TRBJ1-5,CASSLAGFNQPQHF,TGTGCCAGCAGCTTGGCGGGGTTCAATCAGCCCCAGCATTTT
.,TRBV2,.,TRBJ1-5,CASSLHNQPQHF,TGTGCCAGCAGTTTACACAATCAGCCCCAGCATTTT
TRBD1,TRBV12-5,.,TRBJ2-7,CASGLTGDYEQYF,TGTGCTAGTGGTTTGACAGGGGACTACGAGCAGTACTTC
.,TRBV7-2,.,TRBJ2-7,CASSLDHFSYEQYF,TGTGCCAGCAGCTTAGATCATTTCTCCTACGAGCAGTACTTC
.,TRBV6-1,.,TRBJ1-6,CASSEALGLHF,TGTGCCAGCAGTGAAGCGCTTGGCCTCCACTTT
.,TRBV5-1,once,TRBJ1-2,CASSLGTANYGYTF,TGCGCCAGCAGCTTGGGGACAGCTAACTATGGCTACACCTTC